The clone carrying this T cell receptor beta chain was counted a few times. Primers used in a second PCR of about 6 to 11 cycles were a sample-barcoded 5' primer and a J-beta primer mix. MiXCR, run by TCRdb on the 5' RACE reads, gives a single entry per CDR3 protein. The data hold 630,000 or so distinct CDR3 sequences, with approximately 30% observed a single time. These data come from a study of blood T cells in healthy people across ages. There are 13 residues in the CDR3. Germline loops: CDR1 ENHRY, CDR2 SYGVKD. Germline trimming cut 10 bases from V and 3 bases from J; bases unmatched to any gene: 5.

The chain carries TRBV10-3 and TRBJ1-5; TRBD1 matches at 8 bases. Sequencing was performed on blood. This clonotype originated in a woman older than 75 in good health. The CDR3 DNA is TGTGCCAGTCAGGGGGCATTCAATCAGCCCCAGCATTTT. This encodes CASQGAFNQPQHF.